This section outlines one T cell receptor beta chain sequence together with its context. This sample was included in a study of blood T cell repertoires in COVID-19. This CDR3 is built from 14 residues. Germline V gene lookup returns CDR1 SGHTA and CDR2 FQGNSA. The ends lost 1 base at V and 2 bases at J; junction bases unmatched: 2. The table came from immunoSEQ multiplex PCR; TCRdb's copy has only in-frame clones and leaves some out. Of approximately 75,000 clones in the sample, over 80% were seen once. V is TRBV7-2 and J is TRBJ2-7, with 7 bases fitting TRBD1. The sequence was collected from a middle-aged man with COVID-19, enrolled during active disease. Sequences were obtained from peripheral blood. CDR3 region: CASSLGGQAYEQYF. CDR3 bases: TGTGCCAGCAGCTTAGGAGGACAGGCCTACGAGCAGTACTTC.